These T cell receptor beta chains were read from a single sample in a study of blood T cell repertoires in COVID-19. Some clones are missing from TCRdb's copy, which holds only in-frame ones; the method was immunoSEQ multiplex PCR. The table has about 100,000 clones, around four fifths seen once; the top ten hold under 35%. The sequencing input was peripheral blood. The receptors were sampled from a man in his 70s with active or convalescent COVID-19. Each CDR3 is given with its conserved first and last residue. The D gene is left open where the match is weak. Size is omitted from some rows. Given values are once, few, many or a class for expanded clones.

NA,TRBJ1-6,TRBV5-6,NA,TGTGCCAGCAGCTTGAGAAGTAGAGCACCCCTCCACTTT,CASSLRSRAPLHF
few,TRBJ1-2,TRBV27,NA,TGTGCCAGCAGTTTATCGGTTACAGCCACTAACTATGGCTACACCTTC,CASSLSVTATNYGYTF
NA,TRBJ2-6,TRBV12-3/TRBV12-4,NA,TGTGCCAGCAGTTTCTCCGGGGCCAACGTCCTGACTTTC,CASSFSGANVLTF
NA,TRBJ2-3,TRBV5-1,NA,TGCGCCAGCAGCTTGAGCACCCAAGATACGCAGTATTTT,CASSLSTQDTQYF
many,TRBJ1-1,TRBV3-1/TRBV3-2,NA,TGTGCCAGCAGCCACAGGGGGAACACTGAAGCTTTCTTT,CASSHRGNTEAFF
NA,TRBJ1-5,TRBV6-5,NA,TGTGCCAGCAGTTACCGGCAGGATAGCAATCAGCCCCAGCATTTT,CASSYRQDSNQPQHF
NA,TRBJ2-7,TRBV6-1,NA,TGTGCCAGCAGTGAAGCGGGAGGGGGGCGCGTTTACGAGCAGTACTTC,CASSEAGGGRVYEQYF
NA,TRBJ2-2,TRBV28,TRBD1,TGTGCCAGCACGACCGGGACAGGGGGCGTCACGGGGGAGCTGTTTTTT,CASTTGTGGVTGELFF
NA,TRBJ1-4,TRBV30,TRBD1,TGTGCTACGCACAGGGGCCCCAATGAAAAACTGTTTTTT,CATHRGPNEKLFF
few,TRBJ2-2,TRBV11-2,NA,TGTGCCAGCAGCTTCGACAGGTTGGACACCGGGGAGCTGTTTTTT,CASSFDRLDTGELFF
once,TRBJ2-7,TRBV5-1,NA,TGCGCCAGCGGACGCGGGACAGATTCCTACGAGCAGTACTTC,CASGRGTDSYEQYF
NA,TRBJ1-5,TRBV7-8,NA,TGTGCCAGCAGCTTAAGACGAGGGACATCTAGCAATCAGCCCCAGCATTTT,CASSLRRGTSSNQPQHF
NA,TRBJ2-2,TRBV9,NA,TGTGCCAGCAGCGTAATAAGAGAACAGGGCACCGGGGAGCTGTTTTTT,CASSVIREQGTGELFF
NA,TRBJ2-1,TRBV4-2,NA,TGTGCCAGCAGCCAAACACAGGGAAATGAGCAGTTCTTC,CASSQTQGNEQFF
NA,TRBJ2-2,TRBV6-5,NA,TGTGCCAGCAGTTACTCGCGGTCGTTCACCGGGGAGCTGTTTTTT,CASSYSRSFTGELFF
NA,TRBJ1-4,TRBV28,NA,TGTGCCAGCAGTTTCGTGAGGGGGAATGAAAAACTGTTTTTT,CASSFVRGNEKLFF
NA,TRBJ1-2,TRBV6-2/TRBV6-3,NA,TGTGCCAGCAGTTACTCGTCGGGGAACTATGGCTACACCTTC,CASSYSSGNYGYTF
NA,TRBJ2-2,TRBV11-2,TRBD2,TGTGCCAGCAGCCCTCATACTAGCGGGGCGAACACCGGGGAGCTGTTTTTT,CASSPHTSGANTGELFF
NA,TRBJ2-1,TRBV28,NA,TGTGCCACTGCCTCCGGGGTAGCGGTAAACAATGAGCAGTTCTTC,CATASGVAVNNEQFF
NA,TRBJ2-7,TRBV27,NA,TGTGCCAGCAGTCCCTCAGTTGGGCCCTACGAGCAGTACTTC,CASSPSVGPYEQYF
NA,TRBJ2-1,TRBV7-9,NA,TGTGCCAGCACCGTTGACAGCTACAATGAGCAGTTCTTC,CASTVDSYNEQFF
NA,TRBJ2-1,TRBV19,TRBD2,TGTGCCAGCAGCGGGAGCGACTACAATGAGCAGTTCTTC,CASSGSDYNEQFF
NA,TRBJ1-4,TRBV27,TRBD1,TGTGCCAGCAGTCCCAGGGACAGGGGGAGGGGGAAACTGTTTTTT,CASSPRDRGRGKLFF
NA,TRBJ1-2,TRBV15,NA,TGTGCCACCAGCAGAGCTAGCCGGAACTATGGCTACACCTTC,CATSRASRNYGYTF
NA,TRBJ2-2,TRBV5-4,TRBD2,TGTGCCAGCAGCTTGCTAGCGGGGGACACCGGGGAGCTGTTTTTT,CASSLLAGDTGELFF
NA,TRBJ1-1,TRBV3-1/TRBV3-2,NA,TGTGCCAGCAGGACCGAAAGGGGAACTGAAGCTTTCTTT,CASRTERGTEAFF
NA,TRBJ1-4,TRBV7-9,TRBD1,TGTGCCAGCAGCCGATCCGGACAGGGTGGCGAAAAACTGTTTTTT,CASSRSGQGGEKLFF
NA,TRBJ2-3,TRBV5-1,TRBD2,TGCGCCAGCAGCTTGGAGGCGGGGGGCACAGATACGCAGTATTTT,CASSLEAGGTDTQYF
NA,TRBJ1-6,TRBV7-9,NA,TGTGCCAGCAGCACCTCAAGGAGCTCCTATAATTCACCCCTCCACTTT,CASSTSRSSYNSPLHF
NA,TRBJ2-6,TRBV6-2/TRBV6-3,NA,TGTGCCAGCAGCCTACTCGGGGGCTCTGGGGCCAACGTCCTGACTTTC,CASSLLGGSGANVLTF
NA,TRBJ2-5,TRBV5-1,NA,TGCGCCAGCAACTCCAGGGGCCAAGAGACCCAGTACTTC,CASNSRGQETQYF